Sequencing of this T cell receptor (beta chain) was carried out in a study of T cell changes during pregnancy in multiple sclerosis. Per the germline V gene, CDR1 is LNHDA and CDR2 is SQIVND (reference sequence). V was shortened by 5 bases and J by 4 bases, with 17 bases between the two germline ends. CDR3 length: 15 residues. Assay used: immunoSEQ multiplex PCR; TCRdb lists only in-frame clones, some missing. Of tens of thousands of clones listed, 85% to 90% are singletons. The V gene is TRBV19, the J gene TRBJ1-1, with D perhaps TRBD1 (6 bases). This TCR was recovered from a female donor with multiple sclerosis, enrolled in a pregnancy study. The material sequenced was CD4+ T cells from peripheral blood mononuclear cells, taken in the first trimester of pregnancy. The CDR3 protein is CASSVKQGLGTEAFF. CDR3 nucleotide sequence: TGTGCCAGTAGTGTAAAACAGGGATTGGGCACTGAAGCTTTCTTT.